There are a few counts of the clone carrying this T cell receptor (beta chain). This record belongs to a study of chemoradiotherapy in HPV16-positive cancers. Germline-derived CDR1 and CDR2 are SQVTM and ANQGSEA. There are 13 residues in the CDR3. The trim removed 8 bases at V and 1 base at J, leaving 6 bases unmatched. Some clones are missing from TCRdb's copy, which holds only in-frame ones; the method was immunoSEQ multiplex PCR. The sample holds 4,200 or so clones, about four fifths seen once. The sample in question was tumor tissue, obtained from a patient who underwent chemoradiotherapy. This chain joins TRBV29-1 and TRBJ2-3, with TRBD2 matching 7 bases. The sequence was obtained from a human donor with HPV-associated anogenital cancer. The CDR3 nucleotides are TGCAGCATCCGGGACTATCGCACAGATACGCAGTATTTT. Translation gives CSIRDYRTDTQYF.